A selection of T cell receptor beta chains follows, all from one sample in a study of blood T cell repertoires in COVID-19. The protocol was immunoSEQ multiplex PCR, while the TCRdb copy is restricted to in-frame clones and leaves out a portion. The table includes tens of thousands of clones, roughly 80% detected once. The sequenced sample was peripheral blood. Receptors were obtained from a woman aged 60-70 years with acute or convalescent COVID-19. The CDR3 runs from the conserved cysteine through the conserved F or W. A D gene is named only where the DNA matches it firmly. Where a row states a size, it is once, few, many or the class of an expanded clone; other rows omit it.

TRBV18	TRBJ2-1	.	.	CASSPYGKEQFF	TGTGCCAGCTCACCATACGGGAAGGAGCAGTTCTTC
TRBV6-2/TRBV6-3	TRBJ2-7	TRBD2	once	CASSYSRLAGDYEQYF	TGTGCCAGCAGTTACTCAAGACTAGCGGGAGACTACGAGCAGTACTTC
TRBV7-3	TRBJ1-2	TRBD1	.	CASSPQGNYGYTF	TGTGCCAGCAGCCCACAGGGGAACTATGGCTACACCTTC
TRBV24-1	TRBJ1-2	.	.	CATSDYEGYTF	TGTGCCACCAGTGATTATGAGGGCTACACCTTC
TRBV9	TRBJ1-2	.	.	CASSVGGAHYTF	TGTGCCAGCAGCGTCGGCGGGGCTCACTACACCTTC
TRBV19	TRBJ1-5	TRBD1	.	CASSPGGGQGGQPQHF	TGTGCCAGTAGTCCCGGGGGGGGACAGGGCGGTCAGCCCCAGCATTTT
TRBV6-5	TRBJ1-1	.	few	CASSYSISGNTEAFF	TGTGCCAGCAGTTACTCGATTTCAGGGAACACTGAAGCTTTCTTT
TRBV19	TRBJ2-7	.	.	CASSKTIFGEQYF	TGTGCCAGTAGTAAGACAATTTTTGGAGAGCAGTACTTC
TRBV7-2	TRBJ2-2	TRBD2	.	CASRMAGANTGELFF	TGTGCCAGTCGGATGGCGGGGGCGAACACCGGGGAGCTGTTTTTT
TRBV30	TRBJ1-3	.	.	CAWSPPDRKGNTIYF	TGTGCCTGGAGTCCTCCTGACAGAAAAGGAAACACCATATATTTT
TRBV7-2	TRBJ1-5	.	.	CASSLRVSSNQPQHF	TGTGCCAGCAGCTTACGGGTCAGCAGCAATCAGCCCCAGCATTTT
TRBV7-8	TRBJ1-1	.	.	CASSLSLRAEAFF	TGTGCCAGCAGCTTAAGTTTGAGGGCGGAAGCTTTCTTT
TRBV3-1/TRBV3-2	TRBJ2-7	TRBD1	.	CASSHLSSGTGGYEQYF	TGTGCCAGCAGCCACCTATCCTCCGGGACAGGGGGCTACGAGCAGTACTTC
TRBV7-8	TRBJ2-7	.	.	CASSLDQTDYEQYF	TGTGCCAGCAGCTTAGATCAGACAGACTACGAGCAGTACTTC
TRBV3-1/TRBV3-2	TRBJ2-2	TRBD1	.	CASSPDPGQGATGELFF	TGTGCCAGCAGCCCTGACCCGGGACAGGGGGCCACCGGGGAGCTGTTTTTT
TRBV7-3	TRBJ2-7	.	few	CASTFQYEQYF	TGTGCCAGCACCTTTCAGTACGAGCAGTACTTC
TRBV5-1	TRBJ1-6	.	.	CASSSPDRYSPLHF	TGCGCCAGCAGCTCACCTGACAGGTATTCACCCCTCCACTTT
TRBV19	TRBJ1-1	TRBD1	once	CASSVDRGTFF	TGTGCCAGTAGTGTGGACAGGGGGACTTTCTTT
TRBV5-4	TRBJ2-1	.	.	CASSSPGVNNEQFF	TGTGCCAGCAGCTCCCCGGGAGTCAACAATGAGCAGTTCTTC
TRBV19	TRBJ1-2	.	.	CASSTPVNYGYTF	TGTGCCAGTAGTACTCCGGTTAACTATGGCTACACCTTC
TRBV27	TRBJ2-4	.	.	CASSPSRTAVAKNIQYF	TGTGCCAGCAGCCCCTCCCGGACAGCCGTAGCCAAAAACATTCAGTACTTC
TRBV7-3	TRBJ2-3	.	.	CASSQGLARADTQYF	TGTGCCAGCAGCCAAGGGCTAGCTCGCGCAGATACGCAGTATTTT
TRBV11-1	TRBJ1-1	.	few	CASSLRRGTEAFF	TGTGCCAGCAGCTTAAGGAGGGGTACTGAAGCTTTCTTT
TRBV4-1	TRBJ1-2	.	few	CASSQDPGYGYTF	TGCGCCAGCAGCCAAGATCCGGGGTATGGCTACACCTTC
TRBV27	TRBJ2-3	TRBD2	.	CASSLGRLAGGIDTQYF	TGTGCCAGCAGTTTAGGGCGACTAGCGGGGGGAATAGATACGCAGTATTTT
TRBV29-1	TRBJ1-5	.	.	CSVEAGQPQHF	TGCAGCGTTGAGGCGGGACAGCCCCAGCATTTT
TRBV5-8	TRBJ2-4	.	.	CASSLARGIQYF	TGTGCCAGCAGCTTGGCACGCGGCATTCAGTACTTC
TRBV27	TRBJ2-3	.	.	CASSLTQGSADTQYF	TGTGCCAGCAGTTTAACCCAGGGTTCGGCAGATACGCAGTATTTT
TRBV28	TRBJ1-4	TRBD1	.	CASSRGGTGVEKLFF	TGTGCCAGCAGTCGGGGGGGGACAGGGGTCGAAAAACTGTTTTTT
TRBV7-9	TRBJ1-6	.	few	CASSLGGRGYSPLHF	TGTGCCAGCAGCTTAGGTGGCAGGGGATATTCACCCCTCCACTTT
TRBV14	TRBJ2-2	.	.	CASSQLGDTGELFF	TGTGCCAGCAGCCAATTAGGGGACACCGGGGAGCTGTTTTTT
TRBV27	TRBJ1-2	TRBD1	once	CASKGQGDYGYTF	TGTGCCAGCAAGGGACAGGGAGACTATGGCTACACCTTC
TRBV29-1	TRBJ2-7	TRBD1	.	CSVAAGGDEQYF	TGCAGCGTTGCAGCAGGGGGCGACGAGCAGTACTTC
TRBV19	TRBJ1-2	.	.	CASRRDEAIGYTF	TGTGCCAGCAGACGAGACGAGGCGATTGGCTACACCTTC
TRBV19	TRBJ1-2	.	.	CASSPEGRGGGYTF	TGTGCCAGTAGCCCTGAAGGTCGGGGAGGCGGCTACACCTTC
TRBV24-1	TRBJ2-2	.	.	CATSGRLNTGELFF	TGTGCCACCAGTGGCCGACTAAACACCGGGGAGCTGTTTTTT
TRBV6-5	TRBJ1-4	.	.	CASSVNSEKLFF	TGTGCCAGCAGCGTAAACTCTGAAAAACTGTTTTTT
TRBV5-4	TRBJ1-3	.	.	CASSLADSSTIYF	TGTGCCAGCAGCTTGGCGGACAGTTCCACCATATATTTT
TRBV5-1	TRBJ1-3	.	.	CASSLDSAGNTIYF	TGCGCCAGCAGCCTCGACAGTGCTGGAAACACCATATATTTT
TRBV11-2	TRBJ2-1	TRBD2	.	CASSPPGTSANEQFF	TGTGCCAGCAGCCCGCCCGGGACTAGCGCTAATGAGCAGTTCTTC
TRBV11-2	TRBJ2-5	TRBD2	.	CASSTLAGVQTQYF	TGTGCCAGCAGCACACTAGCGGGGGTCCAGACCCAGTACTTC
TRBV19	TRBJ2-7	TRBD2	.	CASSFSGGLSYEQYF	TGTGCCAGTAGTTTTAGCGGGGGACTCTCCTACGAGCAGTACTTC
TRBV6-4	TRBJ2-1	TRBD2	few	CASSDGTSDVDEQFF	TGTGCCAGCAGTGACGGGACTAGCGACGTCGATGAGCAGTTCTTC
TRBV7-2	TRBJ2-3	TRBD2	.	CASSLVGTSRADTQYF	TGTGCCAGCAGCTTAGTCGGGACTAGCAGGGCAGATACGCAGTATTTT
TRBV19	TRBJ2-1	.	.	CASSAVQNNEQFF	TGTGCCAGTAGTGCCGTCCAGAACAATGAGCAGTTCTTC
TRBV6-1	TRBJ1-4	TRBD1	.	CASSEGTGERKLFF	TGTGCCAGCAGTGAAGGCACAGGGGAGCGAAAACTGTTTTTT